The present T cell receptor beta chain was sequenced within a study of post-analysis software for immune sequencing data (dated by TCRdb to about 2015). About the study as a whole: The recorded disease courses included relapsing-remitting, secondary progressive and progressive-relapsing multiple sclerosis, and some patients had no subtype annotation. The patient repertoires were compared against 10 to 12 previously published healthy control repertoires obtained from donors aged about 6 to 27 years. A subset of samples was prepared in parallel using single-end sample barcoding, then pooled and co-amplified after Illumina adapter ligation. Broad study findings and their caveats: Direct clustering with F measure revealed strong co-clustering of samples prepared in the same batch, which led to a batch-effect correction. Multiple sclerosis patients had significantly lower normalized Chao1 diversity than controls, a result that suggests substantial peripheral T-cell clonal expansion. The control group was slightly older than the multiple sclerosis patient group.

The count of this clonotype is one. Its binding antigen is unknown. Base qualities are not provided; no much larger clone lies one nucleotide away. To demonstrate the VDJtools post-analysis software, TCR beta repertoires were profiled from the peripheral blood of 13 young patients with multiple sclerosis. The multiple sclerosis patients were children and adolescents ranging in age from about 6 to 17 years. Receptors were amplified or captured by PCR. This sample was sequenced with an Illumina HiSeq 2500. To reduce PCR and sequencing biases, unique molecular identifiers were built into the TCR beta cDNA libraries. Every 1 to 10 million input T cells yielded approximately 500,000 cDNA molecules, meaning each molecule approximated one T cell. The same protocol used for the earlier healthy control dataset was applied to prepare and sequence the patient libraries. Samples belonging to the same batch were prepared together, multiplexed and sequenced on a shared HiSeq lane. In the authors' own workflow: Raw barcoded reads were processed with MIGEC, and single-read molecular identifier groups were discarded before consensus assembly and CDR3 extraction. VDJtools was used for post-analysis of the clonotype tables, with diversity normalized by down-sampling every dataset to the smallest sample size. In repertoire overlap clustering, CDR3 amino acid sequences, but not nucleotide sequences, were matched to correct batch-related cross-sample contamination. The public reads were quality trimmed at Q25 with fastp and then assembled into clones with MiXCR by TCRdb, keeping productive beta chains. Entries are consolidated by CDR3 protein sequence, retaining the most common genes and DNA. These V and J calls originate from TCRdb's pipeline instead of the authors' own analysis. Present in this sample are 600,000 to 700,000 distinct CDR3 sequences, roughly three fifths of which were seen just once. Of the sample, 11% is held by the ten largest clones.

The source of this sequence is a girl aged 2-10 years with multiple sclerosis. The sample comprised blood.

The DNA reads as follows: TGTGCCACCAGCAGACCTCGGGACGGGGACAGGGAGATGAACACTGAAGCTTTCTTT. Its coded protein is CATSRPRDGDREMNTEAFF. The sequence links TRBV15 to TRBJ1-1, with TRBD1 identical over 9 junction bases. CDR3 length: 19 amino acids, cysteine to phenylalanine. Just the 57-base CDR3 DNA is kept, in frame starting at base 1. V loses 2 bases at its end and J loses 0 bases; junction bases beyond the gene matches: 13. Per the germline V gene (reference sequence), LNHNV is the CDR1 and YYDKDF is the CDR2.